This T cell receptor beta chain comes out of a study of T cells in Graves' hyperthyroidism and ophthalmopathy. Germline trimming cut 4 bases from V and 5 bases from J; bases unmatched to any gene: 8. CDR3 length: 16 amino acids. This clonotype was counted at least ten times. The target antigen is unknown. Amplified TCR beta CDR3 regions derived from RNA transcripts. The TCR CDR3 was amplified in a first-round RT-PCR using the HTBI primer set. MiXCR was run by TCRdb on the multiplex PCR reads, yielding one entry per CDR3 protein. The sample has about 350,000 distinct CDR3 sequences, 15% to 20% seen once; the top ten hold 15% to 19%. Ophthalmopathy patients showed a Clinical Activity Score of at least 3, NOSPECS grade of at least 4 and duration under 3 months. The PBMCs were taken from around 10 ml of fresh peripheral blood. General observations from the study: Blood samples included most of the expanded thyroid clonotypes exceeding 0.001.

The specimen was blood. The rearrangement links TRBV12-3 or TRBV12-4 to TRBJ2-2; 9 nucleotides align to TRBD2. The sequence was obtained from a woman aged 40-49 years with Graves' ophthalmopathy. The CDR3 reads CASSSGTSIHTGELFF. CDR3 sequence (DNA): TGTGCCAGCAGTTCAGGGACTAGCATTCATACCGGGGAGCTGTTTTTT.